Here is one TCR beta chain with its context. PCR was performed using 60 Vbeta and 13 Jbeta primers. The repertoire was sequenced with immunoSEQ multiplex PCR; TCRdb's copy has only in-frame clones and lacks some. The profile shows approximately 90,000 clones, around 75% of them singletons. This sample was taken from a study of cytomegalovirus exposure and HLA in healthy donors. The origin of this receptor is a man aged 40-49 years in good health and CMV-seronegative. The sequenced material came from PBMCs.

CDR3 sequence: CASSLGTGAFYEQYF. The CDR3 DNA follows: TGTGCCAGCAGCTTAGGGACAGGGGCCTTTTACGAGCAGTACTTC. The J gene is TRBJ2-7, the V gene TRBV7-3, with TRBD1 matching 10 bases. This CDR3 has 15 amino acids. CDR1 is SGHTA, CDR2 FQGTGA, per germline. V was clipped by 2 bases and J by 4 bases; unmatched bases: 5.